The 19 T cell receptor beta chains below were found in one sample sequenced in a study of T cell changes during pregnancy in multiple sclerosis. The assay was immunoSEQ multiplex PCR, and TCRdb's table has in-frame clones only and misses some. The table records around 40,000 clones, more than 90% of them present only once. The sequencing used CD8+ T cells from peripheral blood mononuclear cells, collected in the third trimester of pregnancy. These receptors all come from a female donor with multiple sclerosis, enrolled in a pregnancy study.

The chain uses TRBV2 and TRBJ2-1, with TRBD2 as a possible D gene (6 bases). The germline gives CDR1 SNHLY, CDR2 FYNNEI. This CDR3 spans 14 amino acids. Trimming left V 5 bases short and J 8 bases short, with 16 bases between. CDR3 amino acids: CASSSTWEADEQFF. DNA for the CDR3: TGTGCCAGCAGTTCAACCTGGGAGGCGGATGAGCAGTTCTTC.

The V gene is TRBV5-4, the J gene TRBJ1-6; D uncertain. Germline-derived CDR1 and CDR2 are SGHNT and YYREEE (reference sequence). Trimming left V 2 bases short and J 8 bases short, with 8 bases between. This CDR3 region has 13 residues. The chain's CDR3 is CASSFSDDSPLHF. CDR3 bases: TGTGCCAGCAGCTTCAGTGATGATTCACCCCTCCACTTT.

V is TRBV9 and J is TRBJ2-3; D gene uncertain. CDR3 length equals 16 residues. CDR1 and CDR2 from the germline V gene are SGDLS and YYNGEE. V gave up 0 bases and J gave up 2 bases, with 13 bases separating them. CDR3 protein: CASSVGTLSFTDTQYF. The CDR3 coding sequence is TGTGCCAGCAGCGTAGGAACTCTTTCATTCACAGATACGCAGTATTTT.

The chain recombines TRBV7-2 with TRBJ2-1; a possible D gene is TRBD1 (6 bases). The CDR3 consists of 14 residues. Per germline, CDR1 SGHTA and CDR2 FQGNSA. V was cut by 2 bases and J by 4 bases, with 9 bases left in between. CDR3 coding DNA: TGTGCCAGCAGCTTACTAGGGGGTTACAATGAGCAGTTCTTC. The encoded protein is CASSLLGGYNEQFF.

V gene TRBV5-6 combines with J gene TRBJ2-1; 9 nucleotides align to TRBD1. Germline V CDR1 and CDR2: SGHDT, YYEEEE. This CDR3 contains 14 residues. V lost 3 bases, J lost 5 bases, and 3 bases stayed unmatched. CDR3 DNA sequence: TGTGCCAGCAGCTGGACAGGGGCTCACAATGAGCAGTTCTTC. This translates into CASSWTGAHNEQFF.

This chain uses TRBV14 with TRBJ1-1, with TRBD1 matching over 9 bases. From germline, CDR1 is SGHDN and CDR2 FVKESK. This CDR3 has 16 amino acids. V trimming: 4 bases; J trimming: 0 bases; junction bases outside the gene matches: 6. In DNA form, the CDR3 reads TGTGCCAGCAGCCCCCGGACAGGGGCTGTGAACACTGAAGCTTTCTTT. Translation: CASSPRTGAVNTEAFF. The full variable domain, its missing parts supplied by reference TRBV14 and TRBJ1-1, is EAGVTQFPSHSVIEKGQTVTLRCDPISGHDNLYWYRRVMGKEIKFLLHFVKESKQDESGMPNNRFLAERTGGTYSTLKVQPAELEDSGVYFCASSPRTGAVNTEAFFGQGTRLTVV.

The genes are TRBV4-1 and TRBJ2-7, with a possible D match to TRBD1 (6 bases). CDR3 length: 17 residues. Germline V gene sequence: CDR1 MGHRA, CDR2 YSYEKL. V was trimmed by 3 bases and J by 2 bases, leaving 20 bases between them. CDR3 sequence: CASSHQPFDRTTYEQYF. CDR3 DNA: TGCGCCAGCAGCCACCAACCCTTCGACAGGACAACCTACGAGCAGTACTTC.

The rearrangement links TRBV6-6 to TRBJ2-5; TRBD1 might be the D (6 bases). CDR3 size: 14 residues. Germline V gene sequence: CDR1 MNHNY, CDR2 SVGAGI (reference sequence). The V gene lost 5 bases and the J gene lost 5 bases, with 15 bases spanning the gap. This chain's CDR3 is CASSTHRDGETQYF. CDR3 DNA: TGTGCCAGCAGTACGCACAGGGATGGGGAGACCCAGTACTTC.

By its share, this clone is medium-sized (0.01 to 0.1%). The rearrangement joins TRBV4-2 to TRBJ2-6; D perhaps matches TRBD2 (5 bases). Germline V gene lookup returns CDR1 LGHNA and CDR2 YNFKEQ. The CDR3 length is 16 residues. Between the trimmed V and J ends, which lost 0 bases and 0 bases, there was a span of 6 bases. This CDR3 is CASSQDGSSGANVLTF. In DNA, the CDR3 is TGTGCCAGCAGCCAAGATGGGAGCTCTGGGGCCAACGTCCTGACTTTC.

The rearrangement links TRBV7-9 to TRBJ2-1; D remains unclear. V was trimmed by 2 bases and J by 9 bases, leaving 5 bases between them. CDR1 and CDR2 (germline): SEHNR, FQNEAQ (reference sequence). This CDR3 region has 11 residues. In DNA form, the CDR3 reads TGTGCCAGCAGCTTAACGGTTGAGCAGTTCTTC. Protein sequence: CASSLTVEQFF.

Note on this clone: Sequence at one end of the junction differs from germline and may be a read error. The V gene is TRBV6-1, the J gene TRBJ1-2, with D possibly being TRBD1 (5 bases). The CDR3 runs 12 residues. Per germline, CDR1 MNHNS and CDR2 SASEGT. CDR3 loop: CAGSVPGYGYTF. CDR3 DNA sequence: TGTGCCGGCAGTGTCCCAGGGTATGGCTACACCTTC.

The CDR3 DNA follows: TGTGCCAGCAGCTCCGGGACCGGGACTAGCGGGAGAACGGTTGGGACCCAGTACTTC. It specifies CASSSGTGTSGRTVGTQYF. The rearrangement links TRBV5-4 to TRBJ2-5; TRBD2 aligns across 14 bases. Trimming took 3 bases from V and 7 from J; bases not matched to a gene: 17. CDR1 SGHNT and CDR2 YYREEE come from the germline V gene (reference sequence). This CDR3 region has 19 residues.

DNA of the CDR3: TGTGCCAGCAGTTCCCTATTCGGACAGGGTCTATTCTACGAGCAGTACTTC. Protein: CASSSLFGQGLFYEQYF. The V gene is TRBV28, the J gene TRBJ2-7, with 8 bases matching TRBD1. V lost 4 bases, J lost 3 bases, and 14 bases stayed unmatched. CDR3 length: 17 residues. Germline CDR1 reads MDHEN; CDR2 reads SYDVKM.

This clone was recorded once. The chain combines TRBV4-3 with TRBJ2-3; 11 nucleotides match TRBD2. CDR1 LGHNA and CDR2 YSLEER come from the germline V gene. V gave up 4 bases and J gave up 0 bases; unmatched junction bases: 3. The CDR3 contains 16 residues. CDR3 sequence (DNA): TGCGCCAGCAGCCGAGGGACTAGCGGTAGCACAGATACGCAGTATTTT. Its protein product is CASSRGTSGSTDTQYF.

This clone appeared once. CDR3 protein: CASSLDEGSYNEQFF. The CDR3 DNA sequence: TGTGCCAGCAGTTTAGATGAGGGCTCCTACAATGAGCAGTTCTTC. This rearrangement joins TRBV27 to TRBJ2-1; D might be TRBD2 (5 bases). CDR1 is MNHEY and CDR2 is SMNVEV in the germline V gene (reference sequence). The CDR3 extends over 15 amino acids. V was clipped by 2 bases and J by 0 bases, with 8 bases between them.

V usage is TRBV5-6 and J usage is TRBJ2-3; 8 bases are a match to TRBD2. The CDR3 has 16 residues. In germline, CDR1 is SGHDT, CDR2 YYEEEE. Trimming removed 0 bases from V and 4 bases from J; junction bases left unmatched: 7. The CDR3 reads CASSLVPGGPPDTQYF. The CDR3 DNA is TGTGCCAGCAGCTTGGTACCGGGAGGGCCCCCAGATACGCAGTATTTT.

Here the CDR3 reads CASSVEGIAGTSGRSGDTQYF. CDR3 bases: TGTGCCAGCAGCGTAGAGGGCATTGCCGGGACTAGCGGGAGAAGTGGGGATACGCAGTATTTT. V gene TRBV9 combines with J gene TRBJ2-3; 14 bases map to TRBD2. Germline assignment: CDR1 SGDLS and CDR2 YYNGEE. The CDR3 runs to 21 residues. V lost 0 bases and J lost 6; bases outside the gene matches: 18.

V gene TRBV15 combines with J gene TRBJ2-2, with TRBD2 as a possible D gene (6 bases). With 0 bases removed from V and 6 bases from J, the gap between germline ends came to 8 bases. The CDR3 is 14 amino acids. Germline V gene sequence: CDR1 LNHNV, CDR2 YYDKDF (reference sequence). DNA of the CDR3: TGTGCCACCAGCAGAGAGGGGAGGTCCGGGGAGCTGTTTTTT. Amino acid sequence: CATSREGRSGELFF.

The gene calls are TRBV29-1 and TRBJ2-1, with unresolved D. V shed 3 bases and J shed 5 bases, with 5 bases lying between them. CDR1 is SQVTM and CDR2 is ANQGSEA in the germline V gene. CDR3 length: 11 amino acids. Here the CDR3 DNA reads TGCAGCGTTGACGCGAACAATGAGCAGTTCTTC. As protein: CSVDANNEQFF.